This paragraph covers one T cell receptor beta chain sequence. The data stem from a study of regulatory T cells in long-lasting Graves disease. Library construction for TCR beta used iRepertoire HTBI primers and Arm-PCR of CDR3 regions. TCRdb re-called the multiplex PCR reads with MiXCR, one entry per CDR3 protein. Of around 460,000 distinct CDR3 sequences in the sample, around 13% are singletons; the top ten hold more than 15%. Documented time point: newly diagnosed GD, antithyroid drugs for less than 3 months. The TCR library used RNA extracted from PBMCs. Germline V gives CDR1 KGHSH, CDR2 LQKENI. The CDR3 is 13 residues long. V lost 0 bases, J lost 4 bases, and 6 bases lay in between. These records were also assigned to another study, of T cells in Graves' hyperthyroidism and ophthalmopathy. That source reports: When the TCR CDR3 underwent first-round RT-PCR, the HTBI primer set was used.

V and J are TRBV18 and TRBJ1-2; the D is unclear. The TCR sequence derives from a woman aged 50 to 65 with Graves disease. The sequenced sample was peripheral blood mononuclear cells (PBMCs), obtained at new diagnosis, from a patient treated with antithyroid drugs. The CDR3 DNA is TGTGCCAGCTCACCACCGGCCAGCTATGGCTACACCTTC. This codes for CASSPPASYGYTF.